This T cell receptor beta chain was sequenced for a study of molecular identifiers for immune sequencing clone quantification. Study-level findings and limits: Clones carrying above 20 RNA copies accounted for over 98% of effector molecules, under 1% in naive cells. Even with about a million naive cells present, spiked Jurkat TCR RNA from one cell was reportedly detectable.

Based on a CD8+CD4-CCR7+CD45RA+ profile, naive CD8 T cells were sorted. Of note for this clonotype: Its antigen remains unknown.

TCRdb called the PCR reads again in MiXCR, with one record for every CDR3 protein. Among around 480,000 distinct CDR3 sequences listed, about a fifth were seen once. Germline lookup yields CDR1 SQVTM and CDR2 ANQGSEA. Trimming cost V 4 bases and J 7 bases; bases outside gene matches: 4. CDR3 length equals 13 residues. The origin of this receptor is a human donor in good health. Some libraries in this study had Jurkat cell RNA spiked in. Input material: naive CD8+ T cells from blood, with Jurkat cell RNA spiked in. The subset: FACS-sorted CD8+CD4-CCR7+CD45RA+ naive T cells. The rearrangement joins TRBV29-1 to TRBJ2-1; 10 bases fit TRBD1. The DNA of the CDR3 is TGCAGCGTTGGCGGGACAGGGGAGAATGAGCAGTTCTTC. Protein product: CSVGGTGENEQFF.